This T cell receptor (beta chain) is drawn from a study of PD-L1 blockade in urothelial cancer. Study background: Enrolled patients had been treated previously with 0 to 3 chemotherapy regimens.

The cohort comprised individuals with locally advanced or metastatic urothelial carcinoma. The V gene lost 10 bases and the J gene lost 1 base, with 16 bases spanning the gap. From germline, CDR1 is ENHRY and CDR2 SYGVKD. The CDR3 sequence is 14 residues long. Spiking of synthetic TCR analog templates was performed in each PCR. Only in-frame clones appear in the TCRdb table, and some are missing; sequencing was by immunoSEQ multiplex PCR. The sample carries 80,000 to 100,000 clones, about 81% recorded once. Study observations and caveats: Blood TCR clonality below the median before treatment was a predictor of better survival.

As for this clone: Its antigen is currently unknown.

This specimen consisted of PBMCs, obtained around atezolizumab (anti-PD-L1) treatment. The chain uses TRBV10-3 and TRBJ1-1; maybe TRBD1 (6 bases). This TCR was sampled from a man in his sixties or seventies with urothelial cancer. Written as DNA, the CDR3 is TGTGCCACGGGGGGCGGCAGACCGAACACTGAAGCTTTCTTT. Encoded protein: CATGGGRPNTEAFF.